These T cell receptor beta chains were read from a single sample in a study of T cells after yellow fever vaccination. TCRdb passed the 5' RACE reads through MiXCR, listing each CDR3 protein once. The repertoire includes 100,000 or so distinct CDR3 sequences, almost 9% of them detected once, and roughly 17% sits in the top ten. Here the sequenced sample was CD8+ T cells not binding an NS4B(214-222) dextramer, sorted from PBMCs, taken approximately 16 days after the first yellow fever vaccination. All receptors come from a man between 18 and 29 years old who received the YFV17D yellow fever vaccine. Each CDR3 is given with its conserved first and last residue. Fields, in order: J gene, V gene, clone size, D gene, CDR3 DNA, CDR3 protein. The D gene is left open where the match is weak. Clone size is stated in some rows and not others, as once, few, many or a class when expanded.

j_gene: TRBJ1-5; v_gene: TRBV27; abundance: .; d_gene: .; CDR3nt: TGTGCCAGCAGTTTAAGGGGTGCGGGTCAGCCCCAGCATTTT; CDR3aa: CASSLRGAGQPQHF
j_gene: TRBJ2-2; v_gene: TRBV5-5; abundance: many; d_gene: .; CDR3nt: TGTGCCAGCAGCCCCCGGGGCCGTTCCACCGGGGAGCTGTTTTTT; CDR3aa: CASSPRGRSTGELFF
j_gene: TRBJ2-3; v_gene: TRBV4-1; abundance: .; d_gene: .; CDR3nt: TGCGCCAGCAGCTTCTTAGCCGGGGATACGCAGTATTTT; CDR3aa: CASSFLAGDTQYF
j_gene: TRBJ2-3; v_gene: TRBV11-2; abundance: .; d_gene: TRBD2; CDR3nt: TGTGCCAGCAGCTCATGGGGAGCGGGGACGAGAACAGATACGCAGTATTTT; CDR3aa: CASSSWGAGTRTDTQYF
j_gene: TRBJ2-7; v_gene: TRBV27; abundance: many; d_gene: .; CDR3nt: TGTGCCAGCAGCTTAACCGGCTACGAGCAGTACTTC; CDR3aa: CASSLTGYEQYF
j_gene: TRBJ1-4; v_gene: TRBV12-3/TRBV12-4; abundance: few; d_gene: .; CDR3nt: TGTGCCAGCAGTTTCGCCTTGGGGGCAACTAATGAAAAACTGTTTTTT; CDR3aa: CASSFALGATNEKLFF
j_gene: TRBJ2-6; v_gene: TRBV6-1; abundance: few; d_gene: .; CDR3nt: TGTGCCAGCAGTGAAGGGAACGTCCTGACTTTC; CDR3aa: CASSEGNVLTF
j_gene: TRBJ2-1; v_gene: TRBV2; abundance: .; d_gene: TRBD2; CDR3nt: TGTGCCAGCGTTGTCTCACTAGCGAACGAGCAGTTCTTC; CDR3aa: CASVVSLANEQFF
j_gene: TRBJ2-3; v_gene: TRBV20-1; abundance: .; d_gene: .; CDR3nt: TGCAGTGCTACCGGCCGGACAACTACGGATACGCAGTATTTT; CDR3aa: CSATGRTTTDTQYF
j_gene: TRBJ2-1; v_gene: TRBV5-4; abundance: .; d_gene: .; CDR3nt: TGTGCCAGCAGCACCGCGACCCAGGTCGATGAGCAGTTCTTC; CDR3aa: CASSTATQVDEQFF
j_gene: TRBJ2-3; v_gene: TRBV4-3; abundance: medium-sized; d_gene: .; CDR3nt: TGCGCCAGCAGCCCCCCGAGGGCCGATACGCAGTATTTT; CDR3aa: CASSPPRADTQYF
j_gene: TRBJ1-1; v_gene: TRBV5-1; abundance: .; d_gene: .; CDR3nt: TGCGCCAGCAGCGAGCCTTACCTGGACACTGAAGCTTTCTTT; CDR3aa: CASSEPYLDTEAFF
j_gene: TRBJ2-3; v_gene: TRBV27; abundance: .; d_gene: .; CDR3nt: TGTGCCAGCAGTCACAGGGCTTCAGATACGCAGTATTTT; CDR3aa: CASSHRASDTQYF
j_gene: TRBJ2-3; v_gene: TRBV15; abundance: .; d_gene: .; CDR3nt: TGTGCCACCAGCAGAGATTCTCCGGAGGGCAGGGAATCTACAGATACGCAGTATTTT; CDR3aa: CATSRDSPEGRESTDTQYF
j_gene: TRBJ2-2; v_gene: TRBV11-1; abundance: .; d_gene: .; CDR3nt: TGTGCCAGCAGCTTCCCAAACCGGGAGCTGTTTTTT; CDR3aa: CASSFPNRELFF
j_gene: TRBJ2-3; v_gene: TRBV5-1; abundance: few; d_gene: TRBD2; CDR3nt: TGCGCCAGCAGCTCCCCTAGCGGGGGGCCCACAGATACGCAGTATTTT; CDR3aa: CASSSPSGGPTDTQYF
j_gene: TRBJ1-1; v_gene: TRBV7-3; abundance: .; d_gene: .; CDR3nt: TGTGCCAGCAGCTCCGGACAATTCGCTGAAGCTTTCTTT; CDR3aa: CASSSGQFAEAFF
j_gene: TRBJ2-5; v_gene: TRBV12-3/TRBV12-4; abundance: .; d_gene: TRBD1; CDR3nt: TGTGCCAGCAGTTTATATGGGACAGGGGAGACCCAGTACTTC; CDR3aa: CASSLYGTGETQYF
j_gene: TRBJ2-1; v_gene: TRBV7-8; abundance: many; d_gene: TRBD2; CDR3nt: TGTGCCAGCAGCTTTGCCGGGGGGAGCTCCTACAATGAGCAGTTCTTC; CDR3aa: CASSFAGGSSYNEQFF
j_gene: TRBJ2-2; v_gene: TRBV11-2; abundance: many; d_gene: .; CDR3nt: TGTGCCAGCAGCTTAGGAACGGGGCTGACCGGGGAGCTGTTTTTT; CDR3aa: CASSLGTGLTGELFF
j_gene: TRBJ2-3; v_gene: TRBV14; abundance: many; d_gene: .; CDR3nt: TGTGCCAGCAGCCAAGATCTTTGGCCTAGTCGATGGGGCACAGATACGCAGTATTTT; CDR3aa: CASSQDLWPSRWGTDTQYF
j_gene: TRBJ2-7; v_gene: TRBV12-3/TRBV12-4; abundance: few; d_gene: .; CDR3nt: TGTGCCAGCAGCCATATACAAGGTAGTGAGCAGTACTTC; CDR3aa: CASSHIQGSEQYF
j_gene: TRBJ1-1; v_gene: TRBV19; abundance: many; d_gene: TRBD1; CDR3nt: TGTGCCAGTAGTCCCAGGACAGGGGGGGACACTGAAGCTTTCTTT; CDR3aa: CASSPRTGGDTEAFF
j_gene: TRBJ2-5; v_gene: TRBV9; abundance: few; d_gene: TRBD1; CDR3nt: TGTGCCAGCAGCGAGGGGGCCCTAGGTAAAGAGACCCAGTACTTC; CDR3aa: CASSEGALGKETQYF
j_gene: TRBJ1-4; v_gene: TRBV4-1; abundance: .; d_gene: TRBD1; CDR3nt: TGCGTCAGCAGACCTAGCCCGGGACAGGGGAATGAAAAACTGTTTTTT; CDR3aa: CVSRPSPGQGNEKLFF
j_gene: TRBJ1-1; v_gene: TRBV29-1; abundance: few; d_gene: TRBD1; CDR3nt: TGCAGCGTGCCGAGACAGGGGGTTAACACTGAAGCTTTCTTT; CDR3aa: CSVPRQGVNTEAFF
j_gene: TRBJ1-6; v_gene: TRBV12-3/TRBV12-4; abundance: many; d_gene: .; CDR3nt: TGTGCCAGCACCCCGGGGTTTTTTGGTTCACCCCTCCACTTT; CDR3aa: CASTPGFFGSPLHF
j_gene: TRBJ2-1; v_gene: TRBV3-1; abundance: .; d_gene: TRBD2; CDR3nt: TGTGCCTGCAGCCCCGGACTAGCAGCCTACAATGAGCAGTTCTTC; CDR3aa: CACSPGLAAYNEQFF
j_gene: TRBJ1-4; v_gene: TRBV12-3/TRBV12-4; abundance: many; d_gene: .; CDR3nt: TGTGCCAGCAGGCCGGTGGGAACCGACAAGGAAAAACTGTTTTTT; CDR3aa: CASRPVGTDKEKLFF
j_gene: TRBJ2-1; v_gene: TRBV20-1; abundance: .; d_gene: TRBD1; CDR3nt: TGCAGTGCTGAACCGGGACAGGAAGACAATGAGCAGTTCTTC; CDR3aa: CSAEPGQEDNEQFF
j_gene: TRBJ1-5; v_gene: TRBV4-1; abundance: few; d_gene: .; CDR3nt: TGCGCCAGCAGCCAAGGGACCGATCAGCCCCAGCATTTT; CDR3aa: CASSQGTDQPQHF
j_gene: TRBJ2-5; v_gene: TRBV27; abundance: .; d_gene: TRBD1; CDR3nt: TGTGCCAGCAGTTCATCGAGAATTCCGGGACAGGGGGGTCTTCGCGAGACCCAGTACTTC; CDR3aa: CASSSSRIPGQGGLRETQYF
j_gene: TRBJ2-6; v_gene: TRBV6-5; abundance: .; d_gene: .; CDR3nt: TGTGCCAGCAGTTACGCGACAGTCTCTGGGGCCAACGTCCTGACTTTC; CDR3aa: CASSYATVSGANVLTF
j_gene: TRBJ2-3; v_gene: TRBV11-2; abundance: .; d_gene: TRBD2; CDR3nt: TGTGCCAGCAGCCGCCCGTCAGCGGGGGGTCTAGCTGAAGATACGCAGTATTTT; CDR3aa: CASSRPSAGGLAEDTQYF
j_gene: TRBJ2-1; v_gene: TRBV4-3; abundance: .; d_gene: .; CDR3nt: TGCGCCAGCAGCCTAGGGGTTGGTATTGAGCAGTTCTTC; CDR3aa: CASSLGVGIEQFF
j_gene: TRBJ1-6; v_gene: TRBV27; abundance: few; d_gene: .; CDR3nt: TGTGCCAGCAGTTTAAAGGGGAATTCACCCCTCCACTTT; CDR3aa: CASSLKGNSPLHF
j_gene: TRBJ2-3; v_gene: TRBV24-1; abundance: few; d_gene: TRBD2; CDR3nt: TGTGCCACCAGTGCCGCGCGTGGAAGGGAGGGAGATACGCAGTATTTT; CDR3aa: CATSAARGREGDTQYF
j_gene: TRBJ2-7; v_gene: TRBV28; abundance: few; d_gene: .; CDR3nt: TGTGCCAGCAGTTTCGTCAGACAGCTCGAGCAGTACTTC; CDR3aa: CASSFVRQLEQYF
j_gene: TRBJ1-6; v_gene: TRBV6-5; abundance: .; d_gene: TRBD1; CDR3nt: TGTGCCAGCAGTCAAGACAGGGGAATCAATTCACCCCTCCACTTT; CDR3aa: CASSQDRGINSPLHF
j_gene: TRBJ1-5; v_gene: TRBV6-2/TRBV6-3; abundance: few; d_gene: .; CDR3nt: TGTGCCAGCAGTATACAGGGCAATCAGCCCCAGCATTTT; CDR3aa: CASSIQGNQPQHF
j_gene: TRBJ2-1; v_gene: TRBV5-6; abundance: .; d_gene: .; CDR3nt: TGTGCCAGCAGCTTGGCCTCACGAGGGGACAATGAGCAGTTCTTC; CDR3aa: CASSLASRGDNEQFF